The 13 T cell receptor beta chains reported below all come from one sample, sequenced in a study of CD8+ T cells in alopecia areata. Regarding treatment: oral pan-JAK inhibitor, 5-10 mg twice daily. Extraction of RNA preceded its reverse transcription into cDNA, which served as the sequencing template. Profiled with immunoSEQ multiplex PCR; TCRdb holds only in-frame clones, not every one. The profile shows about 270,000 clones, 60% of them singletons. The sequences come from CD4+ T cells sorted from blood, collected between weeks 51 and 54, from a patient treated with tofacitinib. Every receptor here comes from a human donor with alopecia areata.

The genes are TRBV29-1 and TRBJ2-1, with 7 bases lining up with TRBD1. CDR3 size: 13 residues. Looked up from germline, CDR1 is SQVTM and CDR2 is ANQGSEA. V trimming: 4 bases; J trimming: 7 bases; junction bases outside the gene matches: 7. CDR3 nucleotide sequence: TGCAGCGTTGGACAGGGCTTTTTGAATGAGCAGTTCTTC. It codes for CSVGQGFLNEQFF.

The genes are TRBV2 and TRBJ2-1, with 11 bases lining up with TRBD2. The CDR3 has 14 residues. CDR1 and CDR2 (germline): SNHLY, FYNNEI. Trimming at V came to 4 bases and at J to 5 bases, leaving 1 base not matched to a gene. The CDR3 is CASSGLAGNNEQFF. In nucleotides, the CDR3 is TGTGCCAGCAGTGGACTAGCGGGGAACAATGAGCAGTTCTTC.

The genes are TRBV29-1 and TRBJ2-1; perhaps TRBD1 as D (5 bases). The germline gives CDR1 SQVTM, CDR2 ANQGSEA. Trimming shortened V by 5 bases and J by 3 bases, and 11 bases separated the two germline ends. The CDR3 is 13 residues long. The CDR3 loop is CSVNLDSYNEQFF. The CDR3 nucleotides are TGCAGCGTTAACCTCGACAGCTACAATGAGCAGTTCTTC.

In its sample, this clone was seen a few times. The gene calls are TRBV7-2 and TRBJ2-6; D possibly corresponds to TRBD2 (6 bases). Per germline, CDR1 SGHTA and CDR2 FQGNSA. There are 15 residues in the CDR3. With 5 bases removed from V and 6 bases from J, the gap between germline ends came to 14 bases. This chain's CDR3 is CASSLGLLMANVLTF. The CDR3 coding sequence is TGTGCCAGCAGCCTGGGACTTTTGATGGCCAACGTCCTGACTTTC. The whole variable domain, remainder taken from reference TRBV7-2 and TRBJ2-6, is GAGVSQSPSNKVTEKGKDVELRCDPISGHTALYWYRQSLGQGLEFLIYFQGNSAPDKSGLPSDRFSAERTGGSVSTLTIQRTQQEDSAVYLCASSLGLLMANVLTFGAGSRLTVL.

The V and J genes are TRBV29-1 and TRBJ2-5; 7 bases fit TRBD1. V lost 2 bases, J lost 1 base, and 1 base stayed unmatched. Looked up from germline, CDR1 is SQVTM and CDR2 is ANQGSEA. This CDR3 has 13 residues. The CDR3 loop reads CSVEQGVQETQYF. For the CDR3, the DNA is TGCAGCGTTGAACAGGGGGTCCAAGAGACCCAGTACTTC.

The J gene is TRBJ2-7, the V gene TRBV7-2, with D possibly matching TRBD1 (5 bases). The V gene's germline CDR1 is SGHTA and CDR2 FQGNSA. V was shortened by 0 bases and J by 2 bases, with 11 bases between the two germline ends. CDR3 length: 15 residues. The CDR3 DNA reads TGTGCCAGCAGCTTAGCTGGGGCCAGTGCCTACGAGCAGTACTTC. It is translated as CASSLAGASAYEQYF. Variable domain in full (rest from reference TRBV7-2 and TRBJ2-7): GAGVSQSPSNKVTEKGKDVELRCDPISGHTALYWYRQSLGQGLEFLIYFQGNSAPDKSGLPSDRFSAERTGGSVSTLTIQRTQQEDSAVYLCASSLAGASAYEQYFGPGTRLTVT.

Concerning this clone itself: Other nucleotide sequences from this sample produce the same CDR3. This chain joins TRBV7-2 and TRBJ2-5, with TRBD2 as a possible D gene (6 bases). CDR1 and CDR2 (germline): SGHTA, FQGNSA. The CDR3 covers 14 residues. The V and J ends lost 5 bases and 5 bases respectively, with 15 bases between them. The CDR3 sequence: CASSLRAGGETQYF. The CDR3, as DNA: TGTGCCAGCAGCCTGAGAGCGGGTGGGGAGACCCAGTACTTC. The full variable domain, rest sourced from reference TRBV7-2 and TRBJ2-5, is GAGVSQSPSNKVTEKGKDVELRCDPISGHTALYWYRQSLGQGLEFLIYFQGNSAPDKSGLPSDRFSAERTGGSVSTLTIQRTQQEDSAVYLCASSLRAGGETQYFGPGTRLLVL.

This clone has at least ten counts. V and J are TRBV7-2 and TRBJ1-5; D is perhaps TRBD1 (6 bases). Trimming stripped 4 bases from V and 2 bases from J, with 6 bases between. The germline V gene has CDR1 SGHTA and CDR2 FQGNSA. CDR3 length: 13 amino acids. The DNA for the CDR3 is TGTGCCAGCAGCTACAGGGGCAATCAGCCCCAGCATTTT. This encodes CASSYRGNQPQHF.

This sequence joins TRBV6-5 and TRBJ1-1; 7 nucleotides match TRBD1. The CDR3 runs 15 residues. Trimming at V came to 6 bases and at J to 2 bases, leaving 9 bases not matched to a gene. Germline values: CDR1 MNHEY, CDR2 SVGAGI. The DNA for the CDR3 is TGTGCCAGCAGGATGAACAGGGGCGATAACACTGAAGCTTTCTTT. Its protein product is CASRMNRGDNTEAFF.

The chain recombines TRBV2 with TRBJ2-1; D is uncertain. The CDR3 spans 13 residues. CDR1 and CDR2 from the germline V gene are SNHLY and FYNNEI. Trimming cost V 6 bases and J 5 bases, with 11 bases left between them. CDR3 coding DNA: TGTGCCAGCAGAGCCTCCACCAACAATGAGCAGTTCTTC. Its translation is CASRASTNNEQFF. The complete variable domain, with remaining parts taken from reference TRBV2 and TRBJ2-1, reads EPEVTQTPSHQVTQMGQEVILRCVPISNHLYFYWYRQILGQKVEFLVSFYNNEISEKSEIFDDQFSVERPDGSNFTLKIRSTKLEDSAMYFCASRASTNNEQFFGPGTRLTVL.

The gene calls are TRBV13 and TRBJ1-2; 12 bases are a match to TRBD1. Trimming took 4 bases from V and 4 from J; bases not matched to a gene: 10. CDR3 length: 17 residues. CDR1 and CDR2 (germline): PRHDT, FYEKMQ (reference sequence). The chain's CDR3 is CASSYTGQGALVYGYTF. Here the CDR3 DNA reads TGTGCCAGCAGCTATACGGGACAGGGGGCGCTAGTCTATGGCTACACCTTC.

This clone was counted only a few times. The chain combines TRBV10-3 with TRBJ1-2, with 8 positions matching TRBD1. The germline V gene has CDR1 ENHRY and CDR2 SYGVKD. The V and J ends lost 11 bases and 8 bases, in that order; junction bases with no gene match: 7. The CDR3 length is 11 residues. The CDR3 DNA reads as TGTGCCTCGGGGACAGGACGAGGCTACACCTTC. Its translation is CASGTGRGYTF.

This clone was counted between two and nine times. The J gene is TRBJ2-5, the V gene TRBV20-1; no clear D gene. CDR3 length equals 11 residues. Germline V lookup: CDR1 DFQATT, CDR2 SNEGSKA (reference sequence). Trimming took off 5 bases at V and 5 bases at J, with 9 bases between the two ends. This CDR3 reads CSAQHRETQYF. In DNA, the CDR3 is TGCAGTGCTCAACATAGGGAGACCCAGTACTTC.